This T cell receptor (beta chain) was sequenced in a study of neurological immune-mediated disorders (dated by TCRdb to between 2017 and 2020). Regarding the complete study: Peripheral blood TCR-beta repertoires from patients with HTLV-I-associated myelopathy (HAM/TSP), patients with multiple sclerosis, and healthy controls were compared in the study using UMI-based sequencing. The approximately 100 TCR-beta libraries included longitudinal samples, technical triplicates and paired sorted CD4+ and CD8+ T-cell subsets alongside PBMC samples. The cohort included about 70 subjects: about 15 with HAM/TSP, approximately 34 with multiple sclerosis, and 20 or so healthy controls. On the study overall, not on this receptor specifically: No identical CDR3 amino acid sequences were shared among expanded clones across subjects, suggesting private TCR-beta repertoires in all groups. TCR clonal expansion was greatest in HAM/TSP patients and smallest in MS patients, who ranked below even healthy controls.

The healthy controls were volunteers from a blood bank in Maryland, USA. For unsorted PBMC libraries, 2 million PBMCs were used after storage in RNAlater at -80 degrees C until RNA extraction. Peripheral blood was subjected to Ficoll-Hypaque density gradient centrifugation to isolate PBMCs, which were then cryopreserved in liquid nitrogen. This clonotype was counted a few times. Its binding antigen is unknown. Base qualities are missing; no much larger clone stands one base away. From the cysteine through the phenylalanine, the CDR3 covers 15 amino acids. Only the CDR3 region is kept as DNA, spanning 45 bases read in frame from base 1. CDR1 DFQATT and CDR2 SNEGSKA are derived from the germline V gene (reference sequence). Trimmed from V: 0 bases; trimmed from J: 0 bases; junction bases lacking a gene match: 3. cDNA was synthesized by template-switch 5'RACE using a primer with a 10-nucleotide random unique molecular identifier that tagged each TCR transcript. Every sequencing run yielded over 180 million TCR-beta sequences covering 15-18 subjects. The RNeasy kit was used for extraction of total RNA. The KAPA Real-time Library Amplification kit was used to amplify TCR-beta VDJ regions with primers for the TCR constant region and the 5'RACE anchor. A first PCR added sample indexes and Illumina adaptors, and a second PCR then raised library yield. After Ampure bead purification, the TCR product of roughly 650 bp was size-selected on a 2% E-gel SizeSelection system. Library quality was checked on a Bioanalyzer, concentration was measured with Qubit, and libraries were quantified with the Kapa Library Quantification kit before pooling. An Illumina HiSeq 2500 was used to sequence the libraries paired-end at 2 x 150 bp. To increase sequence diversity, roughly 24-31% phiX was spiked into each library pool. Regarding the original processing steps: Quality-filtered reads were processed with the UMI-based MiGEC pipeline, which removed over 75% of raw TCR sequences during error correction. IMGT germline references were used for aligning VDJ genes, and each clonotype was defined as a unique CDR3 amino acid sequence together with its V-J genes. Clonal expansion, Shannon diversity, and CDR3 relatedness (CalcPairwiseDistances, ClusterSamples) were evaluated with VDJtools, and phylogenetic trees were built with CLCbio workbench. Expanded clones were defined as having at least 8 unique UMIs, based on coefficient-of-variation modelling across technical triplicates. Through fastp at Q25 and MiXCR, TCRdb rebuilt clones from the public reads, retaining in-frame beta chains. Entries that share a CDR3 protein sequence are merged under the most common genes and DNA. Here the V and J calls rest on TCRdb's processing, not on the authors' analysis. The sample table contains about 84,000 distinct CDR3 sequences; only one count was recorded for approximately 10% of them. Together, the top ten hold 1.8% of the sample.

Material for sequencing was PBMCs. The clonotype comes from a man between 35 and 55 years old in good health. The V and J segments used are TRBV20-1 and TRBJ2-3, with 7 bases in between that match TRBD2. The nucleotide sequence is TGCAGTGCTAGAGATGGGGGGGTCAGCACAGATACGCAGTATTTT. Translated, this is CSARDGGVSTDTQYF.